One sample yielded the 19 T cell receptor beta chains listed below, sequenced in a study of blood T cell repertoires in COVID-19. The table came from immunoSEQ multiplex PCR; TCRdb's copy has only in-frame clones and leaves some out. The repertoire holds about 40,000 clones, with about nine tenths as singletons. The specimen sequenced was peripheral blood. The receptor set was obtained from a human donor in a cohort sampled during active COVID-19.

V usage is TRBV9 and J usage is TRBJ1-5; 8 nucleotides align to TRBD1. CDR1 is SGDLS and CDR2 is YYNGEE in the germline V gene. The CDR3 length is 15 residues. Trimming at V came to 4 bases and at J to 5 bases, leaving 8 bases not matched to a gene. The CDR3 coding sequence is TGTGCCAGCAGCCTAGGACAGGGTGTGGATCAGCCCCAGCATTTT. It encodes CASSLGQGVDQPQHF. Looking up the rest from reference TRBV9 and TRBJ1-5 gives the full variable domain: DSGVTQTPKHLITATGQRVTLRCSPRSGDLSVYWYQQSLDQGLQFLIQYYNGEERAKGNILERFSAQQFPDLHSELNLSSLELGDSALYFCASSLGQGVDQPQHFGDGTRLSIL.

The table lists this clone with a count of one. The rearrangement joins TRBV5-4 to TRBJ2-6, with 7 bases identical to TRBD1. CDR3 length: 18 residues. V trimming: 6 bases; J trimming: 0 bases; junction bases outside the gene matches: 12. Looked up from germline, CDR1 is SGHNT and CDR2 is YYREEE (reference sequence). As DNA, the CDR3 is TGTGCCAGCACCGTCACGGCAGGGGGTGCCTCTGGGGCCAACGTCCTGACTTTC. This encodes CASTVTAGGASGANVLTF. Complete variable domain (other parts from reference TRBV5-4 and TRBJ2-6): ETGVTQSPTHLIKTRGQQVTLRCSSQSGHNTVSWYQQALGQGPQFIFQYYREEENGRGNFPPRFSGLQFPNYSSELNVNALELDDSALYLCASTVTAGGASGANVLTFGAGSRLTVL.

The chain links TRBV7-2 to TRBJ1-3; a weak D match, TRBD1 (5 bases). V was trimmed by 5 bases and J by 0 bases, leaving 8 bases between them. Germline V CDR1 and CDR2: SGHTA, FQGNSA. The CDR3 has 14 residues. The CDR3 DNA reads as TGTGCCAGCAGCCTGACAGACTCTGGAAACACCATATATTTT. It is translated as CASSLTDSGNTIYF.

The chain carries TRBV7-2 and TRBJ1-4; no definite D call. Trimming shortened V by 6 bases and J by 3 bases, and 17 bases separated the two germline ends. Germline-derived CDR1 and CDR2 are SGHTA and FQGNSA. The CDR3 runs to 16 residues. CDR3 amino acids: CASRPRGASSNEKLFF. CDR3 in DNA: TGTGCCAGCAGGCCTCGCGGTGCCTCATCTAATGAAAAACTGTTTTTT.

The chain joins TRBV6-5 to TRBJ1-3, with a weak D call TRBD1 (6 bases). V was cut by 10 bases and J by 1 base, with 11 bases left in between. Per the germline V gene, CDR1 is MNHEY and CDR2 is SVGAGI. CDR3 size: 13 residues. The CDR3 DNA is TGTGCCACGACGGACAGTTCTGGAAACACCATATATTTT. Protein: CATTDSSGNTIYF.

The rearrangement links TRBV4-1 to TRBJ1-5; D uncertain. Germline CDR1 and CDR2: MGHRA and YSYEKL. V was clipped by 1 base and J by 4 bases, with 11 bases between them. This CDR3 has 15 amino acids. The CDR3 here is CASSQVEGTNQPQHF. CDR3 in DNA: TGCGCCAGCAGCCAAGTGGAGGGTACTAATCAGCCCCAGCATTTT.

This clone was counted once. The genes are TRBV19 and TRBJ1-1; D unclear. The germline V gene encodes CDR1 LNHDA and CDR2 SQIVND (reference sequence). This CDR3 is built from 16 residues. V lost 3 bases and J lost 0, with 14 bases in between. CDR3 amino acids: CASSMVREPVNTEAFF. The CDR3 coding sequence is TGTGCCAGTAGTATGGTACGGGAACCGGTGAACACTGAAGCTTTCTTT.

This chain uses TRBV19 with TRBJ1-1, with TRBD1 identical over 7 bases. The CDR3 is 14 residues long. Germline CDR1 LNHDA, CDR2 SQIVND (reference sequence). V shed 1 base and J 5 bases; nucleotides not matched to a gene: 4. CDR3 sequence: CASSIVTGRTEAFF. CDR3 nucleotide sequence: TGTGCCAGTAGTATAGTGACAGGGAGGACTGAAGCTTTCTTT.

CDR3 DNA: TGTGCCAGCAGTGCGTTGTTGCGGGGATTGAGGAATGAGCAGTTCTTC. Residues: CASSALLRGLRNEQFF. This chain connects TRBV25-1 to TRBJ2-1; tentative D call: TRBD2 (6 bases). The ends were cut back, 4 bases at V and 7 bases at J, with 20 bases in the middle. CDR1 and CDR2 from the germline V gene are MGHDK and SYGVNS. This CDR3 is built from 16 residues.

This chain links TRBV27 with TRBJ2-7, with unresolved D. V dropped 4 bases and J dropped 1 base, with 8 bases sitting between them. In germline, CDR1 is MNHEY, CDR2 SMNVEV (reference sequence). CDR3 length equals 13 residues. The CDR3 loop reads CASSSERSYEQYF. CDR3 in DNA: TGTGCCAGCAGTTCGGAGAGATCCTACGAGCAGTACTTC.

The V call is TRBV6-5, the J call TRBJ1-1, with D unclear. Germline CDR1 is MNHEY and CDR2 is SVGAGI. This CDR3 contains 14 residues. Trimming took 6 bases from V and 0 from J, leaving 11 bases between them. The CDR3 DNA sequence: TGTGCCAGCAGACCCCGGGGAATGAACACTGAAGCTTTCTTT. It translates to CASRPRGMNTEAFF.

The V and J genes are TRBV12-3 or TRBV12-4 and TRBJ2-7; a possible D gene is TRBD1 (5 bases). V was trimmed by 3 bases and J by 7 bases, leaving 10 bases between them. The CDR3 is 12 amino acids. CDR3 nucleotides: TGTGCCAGCAGTTTCAGGGTGGAAGAGCAGTACTTC. Encoded protein: CASSFRVEEQYF.

The chain is built from TRBV3-1 (or the pseudogene TRBV3-2) and TRBJ1-1, with 7 bases matching TRBD1. The CDR3 is 15 residues long. Losses at the gene ends were 4 bases for V and 7 bases for J; bases not matched to a gene: 12. CDR1 LGHDT and CDR2 YNNKEL come from the germline V gene (reference sequence). The CDR3 loop is CASSPQRHRGNEAFF. The CDR3 region has the DNA TGTGCCAGCAGCCCACAACGACACAGGGGCAATGAAGCTTTCTTT.

The V and J genes are TRBV18 and TRBJ1-1; possible D gene TRBD1, 5 bases. Germline assignment: CDR1 KGHSH and CDR2 LQKENI. The V end was cut by 2 bases, the J end by 8 bases, with 9 bases between. CDR3 length: 12 residues. CDR3 region: CASSPRQGEAFF. The CDR3 DNA follows: TGTGCCAGCTCACCAAGGCAGGGAGAAGCTTTCTTT.

The chain combines TRBV5-1 with TRBJ2-7; D is possibly TRBD2 (5 bases). The V and J ends lost 6 bases and 2 bases respectively, with 9 bases between them. Germline V gives CDR1 SGHRS, CDR2 YFSETQ. This CDR3 has 12 amino acids. In nucleotides, the CDR3 is TGCGCCAGCACCGGGGTTGCCTACGAGCAGTACTTC. It encodes CASTGVAYEQYF. The full variable domain, rest sourced from reference TRBV5-1 and TRBJ2-7, is KAGVTQTPRYLIKTRGQQVTLSCSPISGHRSVSWYQQTPGQGLQFLFEYFSETQRNKGNFPGRFSGRQFSNSRSEMNVSTLELGDSALYLCASTGVAYEQYFGPGTRLTVT.

The CDR3 bases are TGTGCCAGCAGAAGTAGCGGGGACAGCTCCTACAATGAGCAGTTCTTC. It yields the protein CASRSSGDSSYNEQFF. The chain links TRBV2 to TRBJ2-1, with D possibly matching TRBD2 (8 bases). The germline CDR1 and CDR2 sequences are SNHLY and FYNNEI. V was clipped by 6 bases and J by 0 bases, with 15 bases between them. The CDR3 length is 16 residues.

The V gene is TRBV7-2, the J gene TRBJ2-7; 10 bases agree with TRBD1. This CDR3 has 16 residues. The junction had 7 bases not matched to a gene; V was cut back by 1 base and J by 4 bases. Germline V CDR1 and CDR2: SGHTA, FQGNSA. CDR3 sequence (DNA): TGTGCCAGCAGCTTAGTGAGCGGACAGGGGGGGTACGAGCAGTACTTC. Protein sequence: CASSLVSGQGGYEQYF.

The rearrangement uses TRBV29-1 and TRBJ1-1, with D hard to call. The CDR3 length is 12 residues. In germline, CDR1 is SQVTM, CDR2 ANQGSEA. V lost 6 bases to trimming and J lost 1 base, with 9 bases between them. CDR3 protein: CSVAYRNTEAFF. CDR3 DNA sequence: TGCAGCGTCGCCTACAGGAACACTGAAGCTTTCTTT.

This clone was counted between two and nine times. The chain has TRBV5-4 and TRBJ2-7, with a weak D call TRBD2 (5 bases). The V gene lost 0 bases and the J gene lost 4 bases, with 11 bases spanning the gap. The CDR3 sequence is 14 residues long. Germline-derived CDR1 and CDR2 are SGHNT and YYREEE (reference sequence). CDR3 in DNA: TGTGCCAGCAGCTTGGTGGGCGGGTCATACGAGCAGTACTTC. Translation: CASSLVGGSYEQYF. Variable domain in full (rest from reference TRBV5-4 and TRBJ2-7): ETGVTQSPTHLIKTRGQQVTLRCSSQSGHNTVSWYQQALGQGPQFIFQYYREEENGRGNFPPRFSGLQFPNYSSELNVNALELDDSALYLCASSLVGGSYEQYFGPGTRLTVT.